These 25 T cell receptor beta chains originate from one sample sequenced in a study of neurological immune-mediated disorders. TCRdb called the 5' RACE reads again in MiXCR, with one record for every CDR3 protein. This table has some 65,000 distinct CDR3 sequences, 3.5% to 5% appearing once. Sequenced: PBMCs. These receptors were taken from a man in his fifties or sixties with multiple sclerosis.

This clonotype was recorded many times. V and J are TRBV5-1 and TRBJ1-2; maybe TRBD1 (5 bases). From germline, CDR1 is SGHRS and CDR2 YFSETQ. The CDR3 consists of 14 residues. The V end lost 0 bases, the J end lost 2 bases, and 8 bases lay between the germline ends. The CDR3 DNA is TGCGCCAGCAGCTTGGTAGCAGGGAACTATGGCTACACCTTC. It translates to CASSLVAGNYGYTF.

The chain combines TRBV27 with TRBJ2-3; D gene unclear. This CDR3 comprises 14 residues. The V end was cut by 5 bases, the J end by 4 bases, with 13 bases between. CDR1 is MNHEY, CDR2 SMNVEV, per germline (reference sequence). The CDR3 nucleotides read TGTGCCAGCAGTCCTCGGGTCCAACCAGATACGCAGTATTTT. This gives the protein CASSPRVQPDTQYF.

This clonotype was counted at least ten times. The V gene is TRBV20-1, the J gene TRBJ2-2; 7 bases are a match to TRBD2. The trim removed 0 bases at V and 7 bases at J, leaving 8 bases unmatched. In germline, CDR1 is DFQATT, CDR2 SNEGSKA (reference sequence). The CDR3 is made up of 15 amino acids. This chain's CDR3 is CSARDPTSVGGELFF. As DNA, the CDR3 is TGCAGTGCTAGAGACCCTACTAGCGTGGGCGGGGAGCTGTTTTTT.

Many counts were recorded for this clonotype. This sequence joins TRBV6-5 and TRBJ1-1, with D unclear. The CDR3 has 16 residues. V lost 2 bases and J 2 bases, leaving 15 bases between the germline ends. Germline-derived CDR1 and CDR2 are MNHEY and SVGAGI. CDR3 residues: CASSYDENIENTEAFF. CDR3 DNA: TGTGCCAGCAGTTACGATGAGAACATTGAAAACACTGAAGCTTTCTTT.

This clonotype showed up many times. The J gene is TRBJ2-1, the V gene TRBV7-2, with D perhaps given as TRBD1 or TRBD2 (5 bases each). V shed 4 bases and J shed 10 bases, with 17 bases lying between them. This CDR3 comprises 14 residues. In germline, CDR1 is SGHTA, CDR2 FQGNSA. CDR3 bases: TGTGCCAGCAGCTCGACTATGGGGGTCGGAGAGCAGTTCTTC. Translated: CASSSTMGVGEQFF.

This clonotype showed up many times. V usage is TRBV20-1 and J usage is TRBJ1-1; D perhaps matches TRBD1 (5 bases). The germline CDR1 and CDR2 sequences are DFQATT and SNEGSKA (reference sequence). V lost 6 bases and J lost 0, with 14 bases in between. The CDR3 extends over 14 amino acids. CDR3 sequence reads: CSAMGGTVNTEAFF. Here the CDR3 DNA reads TGCAGTGCCATGGGAGGGACGGTGAACACTGAAGCTTTCTTT.

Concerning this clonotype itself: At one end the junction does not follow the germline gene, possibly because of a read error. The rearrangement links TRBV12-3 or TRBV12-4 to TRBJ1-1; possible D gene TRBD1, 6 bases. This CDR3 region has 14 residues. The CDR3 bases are TGTACCAGCAGTTGGGACAACATGAACACTGAAGCTTTCTTT. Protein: CTSSWDNMNTEAFF.

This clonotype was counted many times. The CDR3 loop reads CASSLIGQSNTGELFF. In nucleotides, the CDR3 is TGTGCCAGCAGCTTGATTGGACAGTCAAACACCGGGGAGCTGTTTTTT. The genes are TRBV5-6 and TRBJ2-2, with D possibly being TRBD1 (6 bases). Trimming took 1 base from V and 2 from J, leaving 12 bases between them. CDR1 is SGHDT, CDR2 YYEEEE, per germline. The CDR3 is 16 amino acids.

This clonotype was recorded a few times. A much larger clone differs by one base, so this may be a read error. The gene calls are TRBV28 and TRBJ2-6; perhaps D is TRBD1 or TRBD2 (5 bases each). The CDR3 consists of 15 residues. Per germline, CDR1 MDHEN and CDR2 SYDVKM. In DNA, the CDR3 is TGTGCCAGCAGTTTGCCCGGGGACCGAGCCAAAGTCCTGACTTTC. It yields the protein CASSLPGDRAKVLTF.

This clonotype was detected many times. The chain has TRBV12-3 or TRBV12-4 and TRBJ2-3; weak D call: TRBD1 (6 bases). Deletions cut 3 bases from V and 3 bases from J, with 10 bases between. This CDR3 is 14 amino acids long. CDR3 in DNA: TGTGCCAGCAGTTTTAGGGGGTCGACAGATACGCAGTATTTT. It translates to CASSFRGSTDTQYF.

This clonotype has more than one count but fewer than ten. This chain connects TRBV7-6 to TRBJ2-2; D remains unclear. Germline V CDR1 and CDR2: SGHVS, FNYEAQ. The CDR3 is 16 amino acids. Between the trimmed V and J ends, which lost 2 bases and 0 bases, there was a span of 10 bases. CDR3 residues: CASSLFGRANTGELFF. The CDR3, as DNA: TGTGCCAGCAGCTTATTCGGACGGGCGAACACCGGGGAGCTGTTTTTT. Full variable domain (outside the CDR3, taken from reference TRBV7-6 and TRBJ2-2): GAGVSQSPRYKVTKRGQDVALRCDPISGHVSLYWYRQALGQGPEFLTYFNYEAQQDKSGLPNDRFSAERPEGSISTLTIQRTEQRDSAMYRCASSLFGRANTGELFFGEGSRLTVL.

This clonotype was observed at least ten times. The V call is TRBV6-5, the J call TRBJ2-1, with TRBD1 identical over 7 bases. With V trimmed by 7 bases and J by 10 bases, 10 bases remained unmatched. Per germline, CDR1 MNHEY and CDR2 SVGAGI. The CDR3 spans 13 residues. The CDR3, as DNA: TGTGCCAGCACACCAACGACGACAGGGGAGCAGTTCTTC. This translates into CASTPTTTGEQFF.

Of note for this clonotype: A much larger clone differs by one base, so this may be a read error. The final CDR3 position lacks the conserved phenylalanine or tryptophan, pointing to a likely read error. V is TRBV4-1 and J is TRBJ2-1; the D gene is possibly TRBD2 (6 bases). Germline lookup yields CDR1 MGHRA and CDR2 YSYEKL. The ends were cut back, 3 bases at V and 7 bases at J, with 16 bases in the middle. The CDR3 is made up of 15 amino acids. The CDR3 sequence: CASSHTPRGGNEQFI. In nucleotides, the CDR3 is TGCGCCAGCAGCCACACCCCCCGAGGAGGGAATGAGCAGTTCATC.

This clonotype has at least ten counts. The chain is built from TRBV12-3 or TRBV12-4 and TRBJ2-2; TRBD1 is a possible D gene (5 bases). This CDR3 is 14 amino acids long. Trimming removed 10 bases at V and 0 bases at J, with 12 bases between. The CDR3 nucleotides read TGTGCCATAAGACAGTTCGCGAACACCGGGGAGCTGTTTTTT. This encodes CAIRQFANTGELFF.

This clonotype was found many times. This chain's CDR3 is CASSSRGDYNEQFF. The CDR3 DNA reads TGCGCCAGCAGCTCACGGGGGGACTACAATGAGCAGTTCTTC. This chain connects TRBV5-1 to TRBJ2-1, with 7 bases that match TRBD2. The germline V gene has CDR1 SGHRS and CDR2 YFSETQ. The CDR3 length is 14 residues. With 3 bases clipped from V and 3 bases from J, the junction kept 3 bases outside the gene matches.

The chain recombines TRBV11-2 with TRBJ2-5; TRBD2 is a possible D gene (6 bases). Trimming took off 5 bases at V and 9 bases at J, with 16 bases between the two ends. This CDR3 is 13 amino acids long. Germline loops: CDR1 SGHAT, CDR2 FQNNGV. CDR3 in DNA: TGTGCCAGCAGCCACGGGACGTCGGGGGCCCAGTACTTC. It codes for CASSHGTSGAQYF.

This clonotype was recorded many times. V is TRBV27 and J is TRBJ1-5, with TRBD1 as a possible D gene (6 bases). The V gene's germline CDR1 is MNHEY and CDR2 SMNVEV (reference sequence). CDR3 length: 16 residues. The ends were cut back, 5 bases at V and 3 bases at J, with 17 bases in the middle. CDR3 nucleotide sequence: TGTGCCAGCAGTCCACAGGGTGTAGAGAACAATCAGCCCCAGCATTTT. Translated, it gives CASSPQGVENNQPQHF.

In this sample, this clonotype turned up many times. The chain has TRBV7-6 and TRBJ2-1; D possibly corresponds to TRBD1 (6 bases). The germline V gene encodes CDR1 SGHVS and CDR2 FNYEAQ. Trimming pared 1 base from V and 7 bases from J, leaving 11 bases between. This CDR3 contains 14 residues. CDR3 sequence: CASSLEQGRNEQFF. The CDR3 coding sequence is TGTGCCAGCAGCTTAGAACAGGGCAGGAATGAGCAGTTCTTC.

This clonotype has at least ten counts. The CDR3 reads CASSLGVGAGNTIYF. The CDR3 nucleotides read TGTGCCAGCAGCCTCGGGGTAGGGGCTGGAAACACCATATATTTT. V gene TRBV12-3 or TRBV12-4 combines with J gene TRBJ1-3; a possible D gene is TRBD1 (5 bases). The CDR3 loop spans 15 amino acids. Deletions cut 6 bases from V and 2 bases from J, with 14 bases between.

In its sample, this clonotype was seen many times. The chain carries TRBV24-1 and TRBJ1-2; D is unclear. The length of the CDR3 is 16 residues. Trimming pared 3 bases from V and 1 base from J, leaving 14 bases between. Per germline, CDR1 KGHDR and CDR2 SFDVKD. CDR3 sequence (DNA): TGTGCCACCAGTGATCCGGGCCTCGGCGGTAACTATGGCTACACCTTC. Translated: CATSDPGLGGNYGYTF.

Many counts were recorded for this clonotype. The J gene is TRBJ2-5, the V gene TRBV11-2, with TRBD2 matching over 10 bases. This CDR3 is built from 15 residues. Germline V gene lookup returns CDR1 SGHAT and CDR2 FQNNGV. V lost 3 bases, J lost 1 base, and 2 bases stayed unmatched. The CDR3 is CASSFLAGAQETQYF. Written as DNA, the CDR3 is TGTGCCAGCAGCTTTCTAGCGGGGGCCCAAGAGACCCAGTACTTC.

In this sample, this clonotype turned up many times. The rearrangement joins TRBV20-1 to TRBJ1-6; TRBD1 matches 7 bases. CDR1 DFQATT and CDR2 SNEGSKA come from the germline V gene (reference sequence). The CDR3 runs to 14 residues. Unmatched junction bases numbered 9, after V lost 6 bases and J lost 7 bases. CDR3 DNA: TGCAGTGCCTCCCGACAGGGACCGAATTCACCCCTCCACTTT. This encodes CSASRQGPNSPLHF.

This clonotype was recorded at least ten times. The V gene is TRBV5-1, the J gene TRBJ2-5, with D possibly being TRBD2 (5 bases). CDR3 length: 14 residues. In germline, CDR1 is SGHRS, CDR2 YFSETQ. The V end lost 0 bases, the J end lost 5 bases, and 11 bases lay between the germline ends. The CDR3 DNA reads TGCGCCAGCAGCTTGGAGGCTAGCAGTGAGACCCAGTACTTC. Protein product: CASSLEASSETQYF.

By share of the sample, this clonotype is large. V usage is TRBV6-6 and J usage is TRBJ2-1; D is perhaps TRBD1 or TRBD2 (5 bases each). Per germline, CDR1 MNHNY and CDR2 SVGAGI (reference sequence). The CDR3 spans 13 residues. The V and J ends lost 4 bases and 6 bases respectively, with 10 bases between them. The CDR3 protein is CASSLRDANEQFF. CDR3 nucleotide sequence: TGTGCCAGCAGTTTGAGGGACGCCAATGAGCAGTTCTTC.

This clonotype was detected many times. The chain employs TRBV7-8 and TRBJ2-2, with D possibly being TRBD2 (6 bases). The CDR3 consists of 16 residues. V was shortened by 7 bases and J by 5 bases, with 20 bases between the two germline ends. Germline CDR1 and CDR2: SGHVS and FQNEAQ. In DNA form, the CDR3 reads TGTGCCAGCATCGGGGACTCGGGGGTAATAACCGGGGAGCTGTTTTTT. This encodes CASIGDSGVITGELFF.